This T cell receptor beta chain was recorded in a study of T cells expressing NK-cell markers. Study background: It was sorted CD3+CD56-NKG2C+, CD3+CD56+NKG2C- and CD3+CD56+NKG2C+ T cells that provided the TCR beta repertoires. Of eight sequenced donors, seven were HCMV-seropositive and one HCMV-seronegative.

Germline-derived CDR1 and CDR2 are MNHEY and SVGAGI. The CDR3 runs to 14 residues. TCRdb reprocessed the 5' RACE reads, keeping one entry per CDR3 protein, no DNA. The sample's table shows about 550,000 distinct CDR3 sequences. Sequencing was performed on blood T cells: a sorted CD56 or NKG2C T cell subset, CD4+ or CD8+ T cells, or bulk PBMC T cells (not recorded which). This TCR was sampled from a man aged 18-30 years in good health. The chain is built from TRBV6-5 and TRBJ2-7. This CDR3 is CASTAEYGSYEQYF.